The following is a T cell receptor (beta chain) sequence with its context. These data are taken from a study of T cells after yellow fever vaccination. V shed 2 bases and J shed 6 bases, with 10 bases lying between them. The CDR3 contains 13 residues. Germline V lookup: CDR1 KGHSH, CDR2 LQKENI. By 5'RACE template switching, TCR cDNA was produced, with a universal primer site and UMIs added in the process. TCRdb used MiXCR to reprocess the 5' RACE reads, holding one entry per CDR3 protein. The repertoire holds approximately 120,000 distinct CDR3 sequences, with about 7.4% as singletons. The origin of this receptor is a man younger than 35 who received the YFV17D yellow fever vaccine. This sequence joins TRBV18 and TRBJ1-2; D is undetermined. Sequences were derived from CD4+ T cells sorted from PBMCs, sampled around 10 days after the first yellow fever vaccination. CDR3 DNA sequence: TGTGCCAGCTCACCAGATGCGGAGAATGGCTACACCTTC. Translating gives CASSPDAENGYTF.